This TCR beta chain was documented in a study of blood T cell repertoires in COVID-19. Study context: The cDNA or gDNA used as material had been derived from T cells, B-cell-depleted T cells, or PBMCs.

How the authors handled the data: For nucleated cells, counts were estimated from reference gene primer amplification. Clones were sequenced by immunoSEQ multiplex PCR, and TCRdb holds only the in-frame ones, with some missing. The V and J calls and the clone size are those of that table, but D and trimming were determined from the DNA. The sample yields 30,000 to 45,000 clones, 75% to 90% seen once. This CDR3 spans 16 amino acids. Germline values: CDR1 SGHRS, CDR2 YFSETQ. V lost 4 bases, J lost 4 bases, and 11 bases stayed unmatched. Sequencing was carried out using peripheral blood. This sequence joins TRBV5-1 and TRBJ2-5; 9 nucleotides agree with TRBD2. The sequence was obtained from a human donor in a cohort sampled during active COVID-19. The CDR3 nucleotides are TGCGCCAGCAGCCCCGGGGGTAGCGGGAGTGGAGAGACCCAGTACTTC. Its protein is CASSPGGSGSGETQYF.